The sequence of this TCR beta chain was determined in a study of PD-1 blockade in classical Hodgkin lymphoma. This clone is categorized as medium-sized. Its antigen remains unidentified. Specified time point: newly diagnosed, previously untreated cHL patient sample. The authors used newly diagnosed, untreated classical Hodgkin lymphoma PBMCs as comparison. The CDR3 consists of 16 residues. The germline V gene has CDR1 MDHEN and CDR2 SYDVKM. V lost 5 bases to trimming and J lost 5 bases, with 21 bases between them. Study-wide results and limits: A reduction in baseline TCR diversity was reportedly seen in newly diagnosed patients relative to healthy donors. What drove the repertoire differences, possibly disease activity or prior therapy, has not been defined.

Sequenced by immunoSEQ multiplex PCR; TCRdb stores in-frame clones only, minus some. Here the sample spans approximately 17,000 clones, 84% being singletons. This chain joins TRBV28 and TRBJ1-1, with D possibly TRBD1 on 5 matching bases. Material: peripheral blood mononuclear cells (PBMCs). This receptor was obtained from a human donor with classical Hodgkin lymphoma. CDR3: CASSRPGIRPSTEAFF. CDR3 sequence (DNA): TGTGCCAGCAGTCGCCCAGGGATTCGTCCTTCTACTGAAGCTTTCTTT.